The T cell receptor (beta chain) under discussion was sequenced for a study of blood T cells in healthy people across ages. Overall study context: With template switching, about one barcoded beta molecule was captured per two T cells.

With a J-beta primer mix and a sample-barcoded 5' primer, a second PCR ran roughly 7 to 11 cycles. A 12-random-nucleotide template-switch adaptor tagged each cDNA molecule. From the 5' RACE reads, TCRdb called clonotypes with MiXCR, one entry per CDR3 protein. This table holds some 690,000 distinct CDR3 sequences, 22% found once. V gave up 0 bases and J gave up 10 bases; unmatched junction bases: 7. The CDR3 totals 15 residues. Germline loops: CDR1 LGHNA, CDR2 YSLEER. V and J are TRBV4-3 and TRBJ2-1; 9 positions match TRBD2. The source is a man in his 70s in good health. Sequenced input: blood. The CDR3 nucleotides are TGCGCCAGCAGCCAAGAACTAGCGGGCGGCAGCGAGCAGTTCTTC. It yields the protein CASSQELAGGSEQFF.